The clone carrying this T cell receptor (beta chain) has just a few counts. The data were obtained in a study of identical twins. V lost 5 bases and J lost 3, with 18 bases in between. Germline assignment: CDR1 MDHEN and CDR2 SYDVKM. This CDR3 region has 16 residues. TCRdb called the 5' RACE reads again in MiXCR, with one record for every CDR3 protein. The sample has some 570,000 distinct CDR3 sequences; around 20% are singletons. The sample was also reused in another study, on yellow fever vaccine responses in identical twins.

This receptor was identified in a woman between 18 and 29 years old in good health. The specimen sequenced was CD4+ T cells sorted from blood. This chain connects TRBV28 to TRBJ2-3; D is perhaps TRBD1 (6 bases). The CDR3 sequence is CASSPPGQGPTDTQYF. Written as DNA, the CDR3 is TGTGCCAGCAGTCCTCCGGGGCAGGGGCCAACAGATACGCAGTATTTT.